The 11 T cell receptor beta chains below come from one sample, sequenced in a study of identical twins. TCRdb re-derived calls from the 5' RACE reads in MiXCR, one entry per CDR3 protein. The sample includes about 810,000 distinct CDR3 sequences, about 12% of them seen just once. This same sample was also part of a study on yellow fever vaccine responses in identical twins.

Sequenced sample: PBMCs. Every receptor here comes from a woman under 30 in good health.

This clonotype was detected a few times. The chain employs TRBV6-6 and TRBJ1-4; tentatively, D is TRBD1 (5 bases). This CDR3 has 13 residues. Germline values: CDR1 MNHNY, CDR2 SVGAGI (reference sequence). The V end lost 5 bases, the J end lost 16 bases, and 20 bases lay between the germline ends. The DNA of the CDR3 is TGTGCCAGCAGTCCCCCCGGGGCCAAGGGTCAGTTTTTT. Encoded protein: CASSPPGAKGQFF.

This clonotype was seen more than once but under ten times. The rearrangement joins TRBV15 to TRBJ2-2; D could derive from TRBD1 or TRBD2 (5 bases each). Looked up from germline, CDR1 is LNHNV and CDR2 is YYDKDF (reference sequence). V was cut by 5 bases and J by 7 bases, with 23 bases left in between. The CDR3 sequence is 17 residues long. This CDR3 is CATSPRGLGVYNGELFF. The CDR3 nucleotides are TGTGCCACCAGCCCAAGAGGCCTGGGGGTTTATAACGGGGAGCTGTTTTTT.

In this sample, this clonotype turned up a few times. This chain connects TRBV11-2 to TRBJ2-1, with TRBD2 matching over 10 bases. Germline trimming cut 2 bases from V and 10 bases from J; bases unmatched to any gene: 11. Germline CDR1 SGHAT, CDR2 FQNNGV. The CDR3 runs to 16 residues. The CDR3, as DNA: TGTGCCAGCAGCTTAAGCGGGACTAGCGCAAACGCGGAGCAGTTCTTC. Protein: CASSLSGTSANAEQFF.

A few counts support this clonotype. J is TRBJ2-5 and V is TRBV28; either TRBD1 or TRBD2 may supply D (5 bases each). V was cut by 6 bases and J by 1 base, with 15 bases left in between. Germline-derived CDR1 and CDR2 are MDHEN and SYDVKM. The CDR3 length is 15 residues. CDR3 region: CASSGRDGRQETQYF. CDR3 DNA: TGTGCCAGCAGCGGACGGGACGGCCGCCAAGAGACCCAGTACTTC. Variable domain in full (rest from reference TRBV28 and TRBJ2-5): DVKVTQSSRYLVKRTGEKVFLECVQDMDHENMFWYRQDPGLGLRLIYFSYDVKMKEKGDIPEGYSVSREKKERFSLILESASTNQTSMYLCASSGRDGRQETQYFGPGTRLLVL.

The chain links TRBV11-2 to TRBJ1-5; the match to TRBD1 covers 7 bases. Trimming took 4 bases from V and 0 from J; bases not matched to a gene: 12. This CDR3 region has 18 residues. Germline CDR1 and CDR2: SGHAT and FQNNGV. CDR3 residues: CASSSGRAGQYSNQPQHF. The CDR3 nucleotides read TGTGCCAGCAGCTCCGGACGGGCGGGACAGTATAGCAATCAGCCCCAGCATTTT.

The table lists this clonotype with a count of one. This rearrangement joins TRBV24-1 to TRBJ2-1, with TRBD2 identical over 10 bases. The CDR3 sequence is 16 residues long. Per germline, CDR1 KGHDR and CDR2 SFDVKD. With V trimmed by 0 bases and J by 6 bases, 4 bases remained unmatched. The CDR3 sequence: CATSDLQSSGGNEQFF. Here the CDR3 DNA reads TGTGCCACCAGTGATTTGCAGTCTAGCGGGGGCAATGAGCAGTTCTTC.

This clonotype was detected only a few times. The chain's CDR3 is CASAGTDLNPVSTYEQYF. The DNA of the CDR3 is TGCGCCAGCGCAGGGACGGACCTAAACCCTGTATCTACCTACGAGCAGTACTTC. J is TRBJ2-7 and V is TRBV5-1; TRBD1 or TRBD2 may be the D gene (5 bases each). Per germline, CDR1 SGHRS and CDR2 YFSETQ. The germline V and J ends were trimmed by 7 bases and 2 bases, with 28 bases remaining between them. The CDR3 extends over 18 amino acids. The complete variable domain, with remaining parts taken from reference TRBV5-1 and TRBJ2-7, reads KAGVTQTPRYLIKTRGQQVTLSCSPISGHRSVSWYQQTPGQGLQFLFEYFSETQRNKGNFPGRFSGRQFSNSRSEMNVSTLELGDSALYLCASAGTDLNPVSTYEQYFGPGTRLTVT.

This clonotype was found once. One end of the junction fails to match germline, which may point to a read error. The J gene is TRBJ2-1, the V gene TRBV2; a possible D gene is TRBD2 (6 bases). The length of the CDR3 is 11 residues. The germline CDR1 and CDR2 sequences are SNHLY and FYNNEI. The CDR3 DNA sequence: TGTGTCAGCAGTGGAGGGTATGAGCAGTTCTTC. It specifies CVSSGGYEQFF.

About this clonotype itself: Being one base from a much bigger clone, this may be a read error. The rearrangement uses TRBV11-2 and TRBJ2-7; D remains ambiguous. Germline-derived CDR1 and CDR2 are SGHAT and FQNNGV. V shed 3 bases and J shed 0 bases, with 6 bases lying between them. CDR3 length: 13 amino acids. The CDR3 DNA reads TGTGCCAGCAGCTTCTCCAGCTCCTACGAGCAGTACGTC. It yields the protein CASSFSSSYEQYV.

In this sample, this clonotype turned up a few times. This rearrangement joins TRBV12-3 or TRBV12-4 to TRBJ1-5; D remains unclear. The length of the CDR3 is 14 residues. V gave up 6 bases and J gave up 2 bases, with 11 bases separating them. The CDR3 DNA reads TGTGCCAGCAGAGCCGATAGGGGCAATCAGCCCCAGCATTTT. Amino acids: CASRADRGNQPQHF.

This chain joins TRBV2 and TRBJ2-5; TRBD2 agrees at 9 bases. The trim removed 7 bases at V and 2 bases at J, leaving 8 bases unmatched. CDR1 and CDR2 (germline): SNHLY, FYNNEI. The CDR3 is 15 residues long. This chain's CDR3 is CASISSGVVQETQYF. The CDR3 nucleotides read TGTGCCAGCATATCTAGCGGGGTAGTTCAAGAGACCCAGTACTTC.